Below are 32 T cell receptor beta chains sequenced from a single sample in a study of blood T cell repertoires in COVID-19. Method: immunoSEQ multiplex PCR; TCRdb's copy keeps in-frame clones and lacks some. This table has about 170,000 clones, 70% to 85% appearing once. The sample taken for sequencing was peripheral blood. The receptor source for this set is a man older than 75 with COVID-19, enrolled during active disease.

The chain joins TRBV5-1 to TRBJ1-5; TRBD1 might be the D (5 bases). Per germline, CDR1 SGHRS and CDR2 YFSETQ. The CDR3 runs to 16 residues. The V end was cut by 5 bases, the J end by 2 bases, with 17 bases between. CDR3 in DNA: TGCGCCAGCAGTCGGGGGGACGACAGTGGCAATCAGCCCCAGCATTTT. It codes for CASSRGDDSGNQPQHF. The full variable domain, with the rest looked up from reference TRBV5-1 and TRBJ1-5, is KAGVTQTPRYLIKTRGQQVTLSCSPISGHRSVSWYQQTPGQGLQFLFEYFSETQRNKGNFPGRFSGRQFSNSRSEMNVSTLELGDSALYLCASSRGDDSGNQPQHFGDGTRLSIL.

The chain joins TRBV7-9 to TRBJ1-2; 9 nucleotides line up with TRBD1. The CDR3 spans 14 residues. V shed 6 bases and J 3 bases; nucleotides not matched to a gene: 5. Germline values: CDR1 SEHNR, CDR2 FQNEAQ (reference sequence). CDR3 sequence: CASRPGTGHYGYTF. The DNA for the CDR3 is TGTGCCAGCAGGCCCGGGACAGGGCACTATGGCTACACCTTC.

This clone has only one observation. The sample holds other DNA sequences that translate to the same CDR3. The genes are TRBV9 and TRBJ1-1; TRBD1 might be the D (5 bases). The CDR3 covers 15 residues. Germline loops: CDR1 SGDLS, CDR2 YYNGEE. The V and J ends lost 4 bases and 0 bases respectively, with 13 bases between them. DNA for the CDR3: TGTGCCAGCAGCCCCCGCGGGGGTTTGAACACTGAAGCTTTCTTT. Encoded protein: CASSPRGGLNTEAFF.

The chain recombines TRBV12-3 or TRBV12-4 with TRBJ2-3; D not resolved. Trimming removed 11 bases from V and 2 bases from J, with 8 bases in between. The CDR3 covers 11 residues. As DNA, the CDR3 is TGTGCCTCCGCCTACACAGATACGCAGTATTTT. Its translation is CASAYTDTQYF.

The chain recombines TRBV15 with TRBJ2-6; D possibly corresponds to TRBD2 (5 bases). Germline-derived CDR1 and CDR2 are LNHNV and YYDKDF (reference sequence). The CDR3 covers 18 residues. V shed 3 bases and J shed 0 bases, with 15 bases lying between them. In DNA, the CDR3 is TGTGCCACCAGCAGTGAAAGAGCAGCGGCCTCTGGGGCCAACGTCCTGACTTTC. Protein sequence: CATSSERAAASGANVLTF.

The V gene is TRBV5-4, the J gene TRBJ1-2; unclear D gene. This CDR3 is built from 16 residues. V was shortened by 4 bases and J by 4 bases, with 20 bases between the two germline ends. CDR1 and CDR2 from the germline V gene are SGHNT and YYREEE (reference sequence). CDR3 protein: CASSLGLLRTSYGYTF. The CDR3 DNA follows: TGTGCCAGCAGCCTCGGACTGCTGAGGACGAGCTATGGCTACACCTTC.

CDR3 nucleotides: TGTGCCAGCAGTGCAGACAGGTTCTCTGGAAACACCATATATTTT. Protein sequence: CASSADRFSGNTIYF. J is TRBJ1-3 and V is TRBV2, with D perhaps TRBD1 (6 bases). Trimming stripped 4 bases from V and 0 bases from J, with 10 bases between. Germline CDR1 and CDR2: SNHLY and FYNNEI. This CDR3 spans 15 amino acids.

The V and J genes are TRBV5-1 and TRBJ1-1; 8 nucleotides agree with TRBD1. The CDR3 contains 12 residues. The V segment lost 3 bases and the J segment 7 bases; nucleotides outside the gene matches: 2. The germline gives CDR1 SGHRS, CDR2 YFSETQ. In nucleotides, the CDR3 is TGCGCCAGCAGCTGGGGGACAGGTGAAGCTTTCTTT. Translated: CASSWGTGEAFF.

V and J are TRBV10-3 and TRBJ1-5; TRBD1 is a possible D gene (6 bases). The CDR3 runs 15 residues. Trimming took 2 bases from V and 3 from J, leaving 11 bases between them. Germline-derived CDR1 and CDR2 are ENHRY and SYGVKD. The CDR3 loop is CAISEGTLFNQPQHF. CDR3 DNA sequence: TGTGCCATCAGTGAGGGGACACTTTTCAATCAGCCCCAGCATTTT.

This clone was observed once. CDR3 DNA: TGTGCCAGTACCGTGGACAGCTGGGGCACTGAAGCTTTCTTT. Amino acids: CASTVDSWGTEAFF. The chain has TRBV19 and TRBJ1-1; weak D call: TRBD1 (6 bases). Trimming cost V 7 bases and J 4 bases, with 16 bases left between them. The germline V gene encodes CDR1 LNHDA and CDR2 SQIVND (reference sequence). The CDR3 is made up of 14 amino acids.

The CDR3 bases are TGTGCCAGCAGCTTAGATCGCGGGATTCAGCCCCAGCATTTT. Translation: CASSLDRGIQPQHF. The chain employs TRBV7-8 and TRBJ1-5; D ambiguous. There are 14 residues in the CDR3. Trimming stripped 1 base from V and 6 bases from J, with 10 bases between. The germline V gene encodes CDR1 SGHVS and CDR2 FQNEAQ.

This clone has just one count. The chain is built from TRBV4-2 and TRBJ1-2, with D perhaps matching TRBD1 (6 bases). CDR3 size: 17 residues. The V end was cut by 1 base, the J end by 3 bases, with 18 bases between. The germline gives CDR1 LGHNA, CDR2 YNFKEQ. The CDR3 DNA sequence: TGTGCCAGCAGCCAAGCGCAAGGGAGGGGGGGTGACTATGGCTACACCTTC. It codes for CASSQAQGRGGDYGYTF.

V gene TRBV18 combines with J gene TRBJ1-5; possible D gene TRBD1, 5 bases. The CDR3 contains 14 residues. Germline V gene lookup returns CDR1 KGHSH and CDR2 LQKENI. V was cut by 6 bases and J by 4 bases, with 13 bases left in between. In DNA form, the CDR3 reads TGTGCCAGCTCCCAGGGAGGGTATAATCAGCCCCAGCATTTT. Its translation: CASSQGGYNQPQHF.

CDR3: CASSFRPTNEKLFF. The CDR3 coding sequence is TGTGCCAGCAGCTTCAGGCCAACTAATGAAAAACTGTTTTTT. V and J are TRBV5-6 and TRBJ1-4; no reliable D call. The germline CDR1 and CDR2 sequences are SGHDT and YYEEEE. Trimming removed 2 bases from V and 0 bases from J, with 5 bases in between. CDR3 length equals 14 residues. The full variable domain, completed using reference TRBV5-6 and TRBJ1-4, is DAGVTQSPTHLIKTRGQQVTLRCSPKSGHDTVSWYQQALGQGPQFIFQYYEEEERQRGNFPDRFSGHQFPNYSSELNVNALLLGDSALYLCASSFRPTNEKLFFGSGTQLSVL.

The gene calls are TRBV7-9 and TRBJ2-5, with D maybe TRBD1 (6 bases). CDR1 and CDR2 from the germline V gene are SEHNR and FQNEAQ (reference sequence). This CDR3 comprises 15 residues. V shed 2 bases and J shed 2 bases, with 12 bases lying between them. In DNA form, the CDR3 reads TGTGCCAGCAGCTTACTACAGGGTTGGCAAGAGACCCAGTACTTC. It encodes CASSLLQGWQETQYF.

J is TRBJ1-3 and V is TRBV5-1; D call uncertain. CDR3 length equals 13 residues. The V end was cut by 0 bases, the J end by 4 bases, with 5 bases between. Germline values: CDR1 SGHRS, CDR2 YFSETQ. CDR3 coding DNA: TGCGCCAGCAGCTTGGGGGCCGGAAACACCATATATTTT. Translation: CASSLGAGNTIYF.

The rearrangement joins TRBV5-1 to TRBJ2-7; the match to TRBD1 covers 10 bases. J gave up 2 bases and V 2 bases, and 4 bases lay outside the gene matches. This CDR3 spans 15 amino acids. The germline gives CDR1 SGHRS, CDR2 YFSETQ. The CDR3 sequence is CASSFTGTGAYEQYF. The CDR3 nucleotides read TGCGCCAGCAGCTTTACCGGGACAGGGGCCTACGAGCAGTACTTC.

This clone was detected only once. The chain has TRBV2 and TRBJ2-2; possible D gene TRBD2, 6 bases. V dropped 2 bases and J dropped 6 bases, with 7 bases sitting between them. The CDR3 covers 13 residues. Germline CDR1 and CDR2: SNHLY and FYNNEI. The CDR3 nucleotides read TGTGCCAGCAGTGAATGGGGGGCCGGGGAGCTGTTTTTT. This gives the protein CASSEWGAGELFF.

The chain is built from TRBV5-5 and TRBJ2-3; D unclear. The V and J ends lost 4 bases and 0 bases respectively, with 6 bases between them. This CDR3 is 13 amino acids long. CDR1 is SGHKS, CDR2 YYEKEE, per germline (reference sequence). This CDR3 is CASSHGSTDTQYF. Written as DNA, the CDR3 is TGTGCCAGCAGCCACGGTAGCACAGATACGCAGTATTTT.

The chain links TRBV6-2 or TRBV6-3 to TRBJ1-2, with 11 bases matching TRBD1. Germline V CDR1 and CDR2: MNHEY, SVGEGT. V gave up 5 bases and J gave up 0 bases; unmatched junction bases: 5. The CDR3 sequence is 16 residues long. The CDR3 nucleotides read TGTGCCAGCAGTGGGACAGGGGGAAGAACTAACTATGGCTACACCTTC. This translates into CASSGTGGRTNYGYTF.

The rearrangement links TRBV6-5 to TRBJ1-2; tentatively, D is TRBD1 (6 bases). Germline V gene sequence: CDR1 MNHEY, CDR2 SVGAGI. CDR3 length: 15 residues. V was clipped by 6 bases and J by 0 bases, with 14 bases between them. This chain's CDR3 is CASRGRGKSNYGYTF. The CDR3 DNA follows: TGTGCCAGCAGAGGAAGGGGGAAGTCTAACTATGGCTACACCTTC.

The count of this clone is one. This chain uses TRBV6-5 with TRBJ2-7, with D possibly being TRBD2 (5 bases). Germline CDR1 and CDR2: MNHEY and SVGAGI. Trimming pared 6 bases from V and 2 bases from J, leaving 14 bases between. This CDR3 is 14 amino acids long. CDR3 in amino acids: CASSHREFPYEQYF. The DNA of the CDR3 is TGTGCCAGCAGCCATAGGGAGTTTCCCTACGAGCAGTACTTC.

V usage is TRBV5-4 and J usage is TRBJ1-2, with D unclear. The germline CDR1 and CDR2 sequences are SGHNT and YYREEE (reference sequence). The CDR3 is 16 amino acids. The V gene lost 2 bases and the J gene lost 2 bases, with 16 bases spanning the gap. CDR3 sequence reads: CASSFSLVPMNYGYTF. Written as DNA, the CDR3 is TGTGCCAGCAGCTTCTCCTTAGTCCCAATGAACTATGGCTACACCTTC.

The rearrangement joins TRBV10-3 to TRBJ1-2, with TRBD1 identical over 8 bases. This CDR3 is built from 14 residues. Germline lookup yields CDR1 ENHRY and CDR2 SYGVKD. The V segment lost 2 bases and the J segment 4 bases; nucleotides outside the gene matches: 3. The CDR3, as DNA: TGTGCCATCAGTGAGGGACAGGGACTCTATGGCTACACCTTC. Its translation: CAISEGQGLYGYTF.

The chain has TRBV11-2 and TRBJ1-5, with D perhaps matching TRBD1 (5 bases). This CDR3 spans 14 amino acids. V was trimmed by 2 bases and J by 3 bases, leaving 8 bases between them. CDR1 is SGHAT, CDR2 FQNNGV, per germline. The CDR3 spells CASSLLDNNQPQHF. CDR3 DNA: TGTGCCAGCAGCTTACTGGACAACAATCAGCCCCAGCATTTT.

Concerning this clone itself: The junction differs from germline at one of its ends, possibly a read error. The chain is built from TRBV3-1 (or the pseudogene TRBV3-2) and TRBJ2-3, with 9 positions matching TRBD2. The CDR3 spans 16 residues. Germline V CDR1 and CDR2: LGHDT, YNNKEL (reference sequence). The CDR3 DNA sequence: TGTGCCAGCAGTCAAGGAGCGGGGGGCGCCACAGATACGCAGTATTTT. Its translation is CASSQGAGGATDTQYF.

This clone was counted a single time. J is TRBJ2-7 and V is TRBV5-1; a possible D gene is TRBD1 (6 bases). The germline CDR1 and CDR2 sequences are SGHRS and YFSETQ. The CDR3 spans 12 residues. The V gene lost 5 bases and the J gene lost 2 bases, with 8 bases spanning the gap. CDR3 region: CASRDSPYEQYF. The DNA of the CDR3 is TGCGCCAGCAGGGACAGCCCCTACGAGCAGTACTTC. Together with reference TRBV5-1 and TRBJ2-7, the CDR3 gives the full variable domain: KAGVTQTPRYLIKTRGQQVTLSCSPISGHRSVSWYQQTPGQGLQFLFEYFSETQRNKGNFPGRFSGRQFSNSRSEMNVSTLELGDSALYLCASRDSPYEQYFGPGTRLTVT.

The chain carries TRBV28 and TRBJ1-1, with 9 nucleotides matching TRBD1. V lost 6 bases and J lost 4; bases outside the gene matches: 6. The CDR3 runs to 14 residues. The germline CDR1 and CDR2 sequences are MDHEN and SYDVKM. As DNA, the CDR3 is TGTGCCAGCAGCCGGGACAGGGTTAGCACTGAAGCTTTCTTT. Its translation is CASSRDRVSTEAFF.

The CDR3 region is CASSPRRGDMNTEAFF. Written as DNA, the CDR3 is TGTGCCAGCAGCCCTAGGCGGGGAGATATGAACACTGAAGCTTTCTTT. The chain uses TRBV7-9 and TRBJ1-1, with D unclear. This CDR3 region has 16 residues. The V end lost 5 bases, the J end lost 0 bases, and 16 bases lay between the germline ends. CDR1 and CDR2 from the germline V gene are SEHNR and FQNEAQ (reference sequence).

The chain employs TRBV12-5 and TRBJ1-6; D gene uncertain. CDR1 is LGHNT, CDR2 FRNRAP, per germline. V was cut by 1 base and J by 10 bases, with 11 bases left in between. This CDR3 is 14 amino acids long. CDR3 residues: CASGLADPGSPLHF. The CDR3 DNA is TGTGCTAGTGGTTTGGCCGACCCGGGGTCACCCCTCCACTTT.

The V call is TRBV5-1, the J call TRBJ1-2; D not certain. The V and J ends lost 3 bases and 6 bases respectively, with 15 bases between them. The CDR3 runs 14 residues. Germline V CDR1 and CDR2: SGHRS, YFSETQ. CDR3 coding DNA: TGCGCCAGCAGCTCGCAGCACTCCCGGGATGGCTACACCTTC. Translating gives CASSSQHSRDGYTF.

The chain is built from TRBV5-4 and TRBJ2-3; TRBD2 matches at 7 bases. J gave up 1 base and V 4 bases, and 12 bases lay outside the gene matches. The CDR3 loop spans 17 amino acids. CDR1 and CDR2 (germline): SGHNT, YYREEE (reference sequence). CDR3 sequence: CASSALSSGSRTDTQYF. The CDR3 DNA reads as TGTGCCAGCAGCGCCTTAAGTAGCGGGTCGCGCACAGATACGCAGTATTTT.